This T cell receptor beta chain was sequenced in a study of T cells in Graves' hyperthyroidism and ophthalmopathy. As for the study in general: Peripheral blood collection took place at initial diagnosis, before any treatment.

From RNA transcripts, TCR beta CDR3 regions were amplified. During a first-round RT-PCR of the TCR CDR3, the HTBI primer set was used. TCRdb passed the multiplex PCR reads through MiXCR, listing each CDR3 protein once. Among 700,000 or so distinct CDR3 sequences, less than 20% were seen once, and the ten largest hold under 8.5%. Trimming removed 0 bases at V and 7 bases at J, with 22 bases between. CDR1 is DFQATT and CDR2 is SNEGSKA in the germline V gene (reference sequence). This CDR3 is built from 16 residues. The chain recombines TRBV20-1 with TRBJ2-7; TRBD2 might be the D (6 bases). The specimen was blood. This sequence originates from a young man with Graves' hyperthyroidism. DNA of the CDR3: TGCAGTGCTAGAGACCCTACGGGAGAGGGGTTCGGGGAGCAGTACTTC. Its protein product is CSARDPTGEGFGEQYF.